The TCR beta chain described here comes from a study of shared clonotypes between healthy human individuals. Whole-study context: Sampling drew on donors who were a couple of women and a few men aged 18 to 49. The study, taken as a whole, reports: Tissue TCR repertoires likely differ from these blood-only repertoires. Among non-shared clonotypes, generation probabilities were lower than among those shared by all four donors.

Clones were sequenced by immunoSEQ multiplex PCR, and TCRdb holds only the in-frame ones, with some missing. The profile shows about 1.9 million clones, around 93% of them singletons. Comments on this clone: The antigen is undetermined.

Naive CD8 cells lacked CD45RO, underwent positive selection for CCR7 and left out terminally differentiated effector memory CD45RA+ cells. The germline CDR1 and CDR2 sequences are MDHEN and SYDVKM. This CDR3 spans 15 amino acids. V lost 1 base, J lost 2 bases, and 9 bases lay in between. The chain carries TRBV28 and TRBJ1-5; D call uncertain. Sequencing was carried out using naive CD8+ T cells from PBMCs. The receptor's source is a man aged 18-30 years in good health. Some clones in this sample may be carry-over from other donors' samples. CDR3 nucleotide sequence: TGTGCCAGCAGTTTATCCGGCCCGGGCAATCAGCCCCAGCATTTT. It encodes CASSLSGPGNQPQHF. Full variable domain (remainder filled in from reference TRBV28 and TRBJ1-5): DVKVTQSSRYLVKRTGEKVFLECVQDMDHENMFWYRQDPGLGLRLIYFSYDVKMKEKGDIPEGYSVSREKKERFSLILESASTNQTSMYLCASSLSGPGNQPQHFGDGTRLSIL.